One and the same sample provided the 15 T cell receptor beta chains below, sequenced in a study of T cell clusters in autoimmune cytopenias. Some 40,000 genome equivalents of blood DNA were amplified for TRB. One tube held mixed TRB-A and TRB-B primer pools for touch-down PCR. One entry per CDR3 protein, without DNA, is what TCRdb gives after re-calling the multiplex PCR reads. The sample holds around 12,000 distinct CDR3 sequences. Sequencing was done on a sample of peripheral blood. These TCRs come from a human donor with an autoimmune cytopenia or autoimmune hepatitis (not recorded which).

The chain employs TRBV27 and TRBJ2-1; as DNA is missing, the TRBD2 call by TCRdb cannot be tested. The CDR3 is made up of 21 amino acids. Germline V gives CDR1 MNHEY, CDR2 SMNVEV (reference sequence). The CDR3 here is CASSTRLGSNTGTSGSEEQFF.

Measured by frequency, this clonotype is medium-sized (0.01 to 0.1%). The CDR3 sequence: CASMRLGRAGSEQFF. The J gene is TRBJ2-1, the V gene TRBV6-5; TCRdb's D gene call, TRBD1, goes unchecked for lack of DNA. The CDR3 is 15 residues long. Germline CDR1 is MNHEY and CDR2 is SVGAGI.

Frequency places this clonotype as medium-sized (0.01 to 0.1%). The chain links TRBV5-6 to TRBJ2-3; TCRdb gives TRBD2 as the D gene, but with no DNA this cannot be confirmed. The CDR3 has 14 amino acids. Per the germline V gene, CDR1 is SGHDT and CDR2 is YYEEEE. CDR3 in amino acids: CASSTSESTDTQYF.

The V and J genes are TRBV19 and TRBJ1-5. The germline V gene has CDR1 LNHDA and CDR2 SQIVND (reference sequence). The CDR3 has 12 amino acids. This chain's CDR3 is CASSIESQRQHF.

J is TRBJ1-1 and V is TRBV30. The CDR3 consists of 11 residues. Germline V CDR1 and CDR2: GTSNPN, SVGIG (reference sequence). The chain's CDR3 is CAWSRGTEAFF. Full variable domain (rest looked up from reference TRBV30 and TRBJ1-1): SQTIHQWPATLVQPVGSPLSLECTVEGTSNPNLYWYRQAAGRGLQLLFYSVGIGQISSEVPQNLSASRPQDRQFILSSKKLLLSDSGFYLCAWSRGTEAFFGQGTRLTVV.

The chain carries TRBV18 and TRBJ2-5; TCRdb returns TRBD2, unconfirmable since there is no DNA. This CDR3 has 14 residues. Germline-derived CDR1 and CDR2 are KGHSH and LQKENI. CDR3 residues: CASSPPQRVETQYF.

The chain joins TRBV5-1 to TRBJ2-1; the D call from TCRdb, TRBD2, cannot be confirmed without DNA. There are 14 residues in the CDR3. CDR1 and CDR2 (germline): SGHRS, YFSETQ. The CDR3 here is CASNSEAGYNEQFF.

CDR3 in amino acids: CASSLASESEKLFF. The V gene is TRBV5-1, the J gene TRBJ1-4. Germline lookup yields CDR1 SGHRS and CDR2 YFSETQ. The CDR3 length is 14 residues. Looking up the rest from reference TRBV5-1 and TRBJ1-4 gives the full variable domain: KAGVTQTPRYLIKTRGQQVTLSCSPISGHRSVSWYQQTPGQGLQFLFEYFSETQRNKGNFPGRFSGRQFSNSRSEMNVSTLELGDSALYLCASSLASESEKLFFGSGTQLSVL.

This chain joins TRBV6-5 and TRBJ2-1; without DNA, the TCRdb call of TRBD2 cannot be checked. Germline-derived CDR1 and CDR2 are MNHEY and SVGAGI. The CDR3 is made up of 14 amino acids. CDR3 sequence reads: CASSPRWSRDEQFF.

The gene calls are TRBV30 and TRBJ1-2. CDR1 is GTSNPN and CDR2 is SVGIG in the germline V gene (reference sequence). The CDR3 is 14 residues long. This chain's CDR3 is CAWSVTTKAYGYTF.

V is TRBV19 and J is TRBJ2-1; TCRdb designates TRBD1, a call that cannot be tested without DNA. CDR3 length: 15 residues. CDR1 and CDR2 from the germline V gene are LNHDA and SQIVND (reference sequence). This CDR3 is CATTTGGISYNEQFF.

CDR3 sequence reads: CASSIARSTEAFF. V and J are TRBV19 and TRBJ1-1. Germline V gives CDR1 LNHDA, CDR2 SQIVND (reference sequence). The CDR3 is 13 residues long. Drawing the rest from reference TRBV19 and TRBJ1-1, the complete variable domain is DGGITQSPKYLFRKEGQNVTLSCEQNLNHDAMYWYRQDPGQGLRLIYYSQIVNDFQKGDIAEGYSVSREKKESFPLTVTSAQKNPTAFYLCASSIARSTEAFFGQGTRLTVV.

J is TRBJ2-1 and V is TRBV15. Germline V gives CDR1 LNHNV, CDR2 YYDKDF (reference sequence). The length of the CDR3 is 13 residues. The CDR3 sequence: CATSRDRPNEQFF.

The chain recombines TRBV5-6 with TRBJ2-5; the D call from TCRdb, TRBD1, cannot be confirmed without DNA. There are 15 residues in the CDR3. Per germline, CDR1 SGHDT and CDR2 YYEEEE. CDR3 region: CASSLFRGSQETQYF.

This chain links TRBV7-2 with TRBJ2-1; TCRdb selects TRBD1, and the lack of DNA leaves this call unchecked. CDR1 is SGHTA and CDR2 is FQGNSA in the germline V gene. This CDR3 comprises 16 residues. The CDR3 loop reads CASSPLQGLGYNEQFF.